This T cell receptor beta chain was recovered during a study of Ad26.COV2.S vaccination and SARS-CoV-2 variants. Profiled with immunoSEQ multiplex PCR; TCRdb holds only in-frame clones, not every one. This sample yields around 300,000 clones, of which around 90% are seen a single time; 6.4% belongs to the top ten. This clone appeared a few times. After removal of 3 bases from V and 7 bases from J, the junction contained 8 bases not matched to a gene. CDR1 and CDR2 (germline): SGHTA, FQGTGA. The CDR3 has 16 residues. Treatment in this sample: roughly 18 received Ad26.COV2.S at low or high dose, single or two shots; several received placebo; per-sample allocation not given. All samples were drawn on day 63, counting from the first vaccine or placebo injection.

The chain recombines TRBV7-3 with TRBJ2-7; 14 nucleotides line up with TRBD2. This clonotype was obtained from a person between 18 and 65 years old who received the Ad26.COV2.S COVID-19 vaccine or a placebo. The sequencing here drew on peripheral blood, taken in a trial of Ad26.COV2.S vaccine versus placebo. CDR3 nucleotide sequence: TGTGCCAGCAGCTTCACCGGGACTAGCGGGAGTTGGGAGCAGTACTTC. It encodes CASSFTGTSGSWEQYF.